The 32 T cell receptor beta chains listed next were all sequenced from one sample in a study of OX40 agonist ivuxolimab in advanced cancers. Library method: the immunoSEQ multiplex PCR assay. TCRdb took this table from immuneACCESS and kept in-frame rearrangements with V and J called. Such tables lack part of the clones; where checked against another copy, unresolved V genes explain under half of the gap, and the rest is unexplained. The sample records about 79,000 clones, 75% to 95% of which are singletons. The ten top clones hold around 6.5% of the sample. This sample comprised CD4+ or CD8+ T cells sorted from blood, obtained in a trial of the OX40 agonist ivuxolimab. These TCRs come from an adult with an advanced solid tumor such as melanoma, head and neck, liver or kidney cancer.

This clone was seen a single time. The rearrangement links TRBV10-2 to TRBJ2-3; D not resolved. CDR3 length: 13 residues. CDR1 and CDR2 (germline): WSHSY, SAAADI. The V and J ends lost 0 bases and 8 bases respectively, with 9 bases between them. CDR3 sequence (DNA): TGCGCCAGCAGTGAGTCGGCCTCGGGTACGCAGTATTTT. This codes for CASSESASGTQYF.

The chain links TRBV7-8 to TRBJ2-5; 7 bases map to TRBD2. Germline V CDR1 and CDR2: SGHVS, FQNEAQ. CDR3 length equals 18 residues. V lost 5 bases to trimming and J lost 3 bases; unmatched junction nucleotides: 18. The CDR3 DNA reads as TGTGCCAGCAGCCACGCGGGGTTCGCTAGCGGTAGTGAAGAGACCCAGTACTTC. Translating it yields CASSHAGFASGSEETQYF.

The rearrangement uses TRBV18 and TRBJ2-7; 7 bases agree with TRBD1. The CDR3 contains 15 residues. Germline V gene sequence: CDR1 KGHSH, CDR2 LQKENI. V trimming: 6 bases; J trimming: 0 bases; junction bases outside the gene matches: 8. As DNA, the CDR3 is TGTGCCAGCTCCCCGAGGGACAGCTTCTCCTACGAGCAGTACTTC. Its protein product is CASSPRDSFSYEQYF.

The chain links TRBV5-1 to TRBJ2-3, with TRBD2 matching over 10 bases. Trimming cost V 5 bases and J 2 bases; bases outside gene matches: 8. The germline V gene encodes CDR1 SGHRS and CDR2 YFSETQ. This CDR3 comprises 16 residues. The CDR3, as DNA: TGCGCCAGCAGTTCTGGACTAGCGGTTAACACAGATACGCAGTATTTT. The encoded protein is CASSSGLAVNTDTQYF.

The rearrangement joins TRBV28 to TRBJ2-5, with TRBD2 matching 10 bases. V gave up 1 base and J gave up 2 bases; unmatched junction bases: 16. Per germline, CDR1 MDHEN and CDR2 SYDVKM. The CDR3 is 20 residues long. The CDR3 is CASSLYRTGWALAGQETQYF. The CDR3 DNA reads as TGTGCCAGCAGTTTATACAGGACAGGGTGGGCACTAGCGGGGCAAGAGACCCAGTACTTC.

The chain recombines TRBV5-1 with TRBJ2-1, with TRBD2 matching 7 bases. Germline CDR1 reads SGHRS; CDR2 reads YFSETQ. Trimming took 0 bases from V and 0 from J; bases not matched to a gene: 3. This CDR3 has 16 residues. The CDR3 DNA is TGCGCCAGCAGCTTGGTCGGCGGGAGCTCCTACAATGAGCAGTTCTTC. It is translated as CASSLVGGSSYNEQFF.

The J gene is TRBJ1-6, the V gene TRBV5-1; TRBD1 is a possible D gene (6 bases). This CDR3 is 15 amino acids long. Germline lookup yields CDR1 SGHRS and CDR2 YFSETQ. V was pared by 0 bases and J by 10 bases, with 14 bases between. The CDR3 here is CASSLVRGSLSPLHF. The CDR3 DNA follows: TGCGCCAGCAGCTTGGTCAGGGGTTCCCTCTCACCCCTCCACTTT.

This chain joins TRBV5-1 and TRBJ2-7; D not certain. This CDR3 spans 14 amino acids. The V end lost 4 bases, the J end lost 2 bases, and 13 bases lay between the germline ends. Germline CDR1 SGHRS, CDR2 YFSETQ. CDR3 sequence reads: CASSPPNTPYEQYF. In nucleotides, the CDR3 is TGCGCCAGCAGCCCCCCAAATACCCCCTACGAGCAGTACTTC.

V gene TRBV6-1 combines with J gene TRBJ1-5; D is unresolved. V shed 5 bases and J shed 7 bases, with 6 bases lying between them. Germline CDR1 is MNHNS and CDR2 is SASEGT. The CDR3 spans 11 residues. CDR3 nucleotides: TGTGCCAGCAGTCACGGACAGCCCCAGCATTTT. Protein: CASSHGQPQHF.

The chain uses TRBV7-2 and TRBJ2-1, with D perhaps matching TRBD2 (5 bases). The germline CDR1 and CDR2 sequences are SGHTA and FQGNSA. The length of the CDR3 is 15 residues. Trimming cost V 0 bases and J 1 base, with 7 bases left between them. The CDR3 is CASSLAPGSYNEQFF. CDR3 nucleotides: TGTGCCAGCAGCTTAGCGCCGGGGTCCTACAATGAGCAGTTCTTC.

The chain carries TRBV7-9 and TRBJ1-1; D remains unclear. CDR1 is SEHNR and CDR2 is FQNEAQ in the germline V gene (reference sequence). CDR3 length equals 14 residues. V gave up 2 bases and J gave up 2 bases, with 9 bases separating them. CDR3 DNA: TGTGCCAGCAGCTTATTTTACAGCAACACTGAAGCTTTCTTT. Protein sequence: CASSLFYSNTEAFF.

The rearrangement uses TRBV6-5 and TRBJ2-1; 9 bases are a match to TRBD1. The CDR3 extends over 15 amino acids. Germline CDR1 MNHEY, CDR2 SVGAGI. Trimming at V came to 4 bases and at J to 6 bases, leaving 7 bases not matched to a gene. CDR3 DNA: TGTGCCAGCAGTTGGACAGGGGACTCGTTCAATGAGCAGTTCTTC. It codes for CASSWTGDSFNEQFF.

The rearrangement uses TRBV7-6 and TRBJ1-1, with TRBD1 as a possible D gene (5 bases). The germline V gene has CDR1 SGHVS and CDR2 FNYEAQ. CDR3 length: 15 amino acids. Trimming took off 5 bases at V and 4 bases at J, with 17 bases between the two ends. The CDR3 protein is CASSPSWGSSTEAFF. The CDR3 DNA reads TGTGCCAGCAGCCCCTCCTGGGGGTCGAGCACTGAAGCTTTCTTT.

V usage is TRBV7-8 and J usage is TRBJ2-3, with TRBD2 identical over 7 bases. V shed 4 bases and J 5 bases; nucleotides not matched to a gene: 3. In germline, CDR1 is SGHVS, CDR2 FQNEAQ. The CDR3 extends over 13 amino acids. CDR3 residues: CASSSLALDTQYF. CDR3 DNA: TGTGCCAGCAGCTCACTAGCGTTAGATACGCAGTATTTT.

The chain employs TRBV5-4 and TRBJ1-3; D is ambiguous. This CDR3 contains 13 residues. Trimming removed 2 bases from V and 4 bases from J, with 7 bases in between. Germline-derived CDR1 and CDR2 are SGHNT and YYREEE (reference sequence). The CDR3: CASSFAGGNTIYF. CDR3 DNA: TGTGCCAGCAGCTTTGCCGGGGGAAACACCATATATTTT.

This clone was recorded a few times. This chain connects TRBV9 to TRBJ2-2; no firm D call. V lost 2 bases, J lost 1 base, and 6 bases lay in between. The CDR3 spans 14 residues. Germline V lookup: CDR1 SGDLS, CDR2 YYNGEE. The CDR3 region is CASSVLGNTGELFF. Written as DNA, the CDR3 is TGTGCCAGCAGCGTCCTGGGGAACACCGGGGAGCTGTTTTTT.

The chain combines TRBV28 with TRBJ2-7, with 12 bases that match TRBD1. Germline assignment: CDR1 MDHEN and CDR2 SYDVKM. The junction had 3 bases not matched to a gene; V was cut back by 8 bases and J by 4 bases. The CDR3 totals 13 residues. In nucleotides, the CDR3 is TGTGCCAGCCGGGACAGGGGGCCATACGAGCAGTACTTC. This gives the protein CASRDRGPYEQYF.

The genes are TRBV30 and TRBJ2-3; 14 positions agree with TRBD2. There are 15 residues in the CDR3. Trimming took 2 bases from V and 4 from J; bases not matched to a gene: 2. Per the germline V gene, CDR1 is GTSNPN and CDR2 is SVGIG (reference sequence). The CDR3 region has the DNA TGTGCCTGGAGTACGGGACTAGCGGGAGCAGATACGCAGTATTTT. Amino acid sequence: CAWSTGLAGADTQYF.

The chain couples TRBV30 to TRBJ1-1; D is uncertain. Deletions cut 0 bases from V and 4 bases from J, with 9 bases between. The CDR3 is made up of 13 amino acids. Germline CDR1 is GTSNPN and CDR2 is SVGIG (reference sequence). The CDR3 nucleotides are TGTGCCTGGAGTGTACTTTCGGGCACTGAAGCTTTCTTT. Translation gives CAWSVLSGTEAFF.

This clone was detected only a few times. The CDR3 region is CASSLDIQQNTEAFF. CDR3 in DNA: TGCGCCAGCAGCTTAGATATACAGCAGAACACTGAAGCTTTCTTT. The genes are TRBV5-1 and TRBJ1-1; unclear D gene. The germline CDR1 and CDR2 sequences are SGHRS and YFSETQ. This CDR3 is 15 amino acids long. V was shortened by 2 bases and J by 1 base, with 12 bases between the two germline ends.

CDR3 nucleotide sequence: TGTGCCAGCAGTTTATTAGCAGGGAGGATTTATGGCTACACCTTC. As protein: CASSLLAGRIYGYTF. The chain uses TRBV27 and TRBJ1-2; weak D call: TRBD1 (5 bases). Trimming left V 1 base short and J 5 bases short, with 14 bases between. Germline V gives CDR1 MNHEY, CDR2 SMNVEV (reference sequence). The CDR3 length is 15 residues.

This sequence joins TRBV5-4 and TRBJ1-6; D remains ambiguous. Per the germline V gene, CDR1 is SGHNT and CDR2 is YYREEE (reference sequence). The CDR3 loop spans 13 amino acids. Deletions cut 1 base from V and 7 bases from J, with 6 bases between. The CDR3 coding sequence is TGTGCCAGCAGCTTGCCAGGAAATTCACCCCTCCACTTT. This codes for CASSLPGNSPLHF.

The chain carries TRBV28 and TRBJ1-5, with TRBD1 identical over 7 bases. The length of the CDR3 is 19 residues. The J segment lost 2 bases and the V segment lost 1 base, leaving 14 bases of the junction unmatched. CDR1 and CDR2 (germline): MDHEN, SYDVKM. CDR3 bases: TGTGCCAGCAGTTTATCTCCAGGGGGTCTCACCGGTGGCAATCAGCCCCAGCATTTT. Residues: CASSLSPGGLTGGNQPQHF.

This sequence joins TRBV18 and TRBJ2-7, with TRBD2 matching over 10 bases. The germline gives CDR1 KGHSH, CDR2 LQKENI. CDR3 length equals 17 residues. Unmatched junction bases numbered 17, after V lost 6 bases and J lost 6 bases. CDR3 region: CASSRNPPSGSYPEQYF. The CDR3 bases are TGTGCCAGCTCGCGAAACCCCCCTAGCGGGAGTTACCCCGAGCAGTACTTC. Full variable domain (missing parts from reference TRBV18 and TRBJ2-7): NAGVMQNPRHLVRRRGQEARLRCSPMKGHSHVYWYRQLPEEGLKFMVYLQKENIIDESGMPKERFSAEFPKEGPSILRIQQVVRGDSAAYFCASSRNPPSGSYPEQYFGPGTRLTVT.

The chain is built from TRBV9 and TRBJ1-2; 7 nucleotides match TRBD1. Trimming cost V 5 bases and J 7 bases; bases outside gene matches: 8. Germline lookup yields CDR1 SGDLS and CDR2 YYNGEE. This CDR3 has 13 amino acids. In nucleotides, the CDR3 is TGTGCCAGCAGGGATACAGGGGTGAGTGGCTACACCTTC. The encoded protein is CASRDTGVSGYTF.

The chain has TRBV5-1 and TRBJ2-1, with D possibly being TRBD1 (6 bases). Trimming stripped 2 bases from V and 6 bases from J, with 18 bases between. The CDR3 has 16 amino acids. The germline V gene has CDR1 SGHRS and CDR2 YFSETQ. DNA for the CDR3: TGCGCCAGCAGCTTCGGATCAAGGACAGCGCCCAATGAGCAGTTCTTC. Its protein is CASSFGSRTAPNEQFF.

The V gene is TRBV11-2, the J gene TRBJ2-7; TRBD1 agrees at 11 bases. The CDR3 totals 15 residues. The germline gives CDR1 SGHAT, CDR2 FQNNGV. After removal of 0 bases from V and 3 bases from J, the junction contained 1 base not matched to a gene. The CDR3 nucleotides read TGTGCCAGCAGCTTAGAGGGACAGGGGGTCTACGAGCAGTACTTC. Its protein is CASSLEGQGVYEQYF.

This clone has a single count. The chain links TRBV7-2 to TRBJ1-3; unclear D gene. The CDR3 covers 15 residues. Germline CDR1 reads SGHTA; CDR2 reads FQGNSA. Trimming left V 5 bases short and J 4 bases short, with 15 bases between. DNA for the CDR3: TGTGCCAGCAGCCAGGTGGGAGGTCGCGGAAACACCATATATTTT. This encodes CASSQVGGRGNTIYF.

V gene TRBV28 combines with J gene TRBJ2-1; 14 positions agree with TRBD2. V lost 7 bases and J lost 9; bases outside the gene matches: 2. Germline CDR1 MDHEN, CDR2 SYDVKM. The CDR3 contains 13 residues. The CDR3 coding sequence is TGTGCCAGCACAGGACTAGCGGGAGGTGAGCAGTTCTTC. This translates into CASTGLAGGEQFF.

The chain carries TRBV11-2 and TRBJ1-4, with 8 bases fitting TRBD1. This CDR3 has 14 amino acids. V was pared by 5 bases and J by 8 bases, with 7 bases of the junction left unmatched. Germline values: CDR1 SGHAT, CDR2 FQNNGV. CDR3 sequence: CASSPGQGNEKLFF. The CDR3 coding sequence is TGTGCCAGCAGCCCCGGACAGGGTAACGAAAAACTGTTTTTT.

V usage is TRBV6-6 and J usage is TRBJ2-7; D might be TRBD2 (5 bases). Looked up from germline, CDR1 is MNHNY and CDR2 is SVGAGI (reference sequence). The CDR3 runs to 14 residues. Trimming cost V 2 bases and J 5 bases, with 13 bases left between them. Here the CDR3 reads CASSYPPGVNEQYF. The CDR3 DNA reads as TGTGCCAGCAGTTACCCACCCGGGGTCAACGAGCAGTACTTC.

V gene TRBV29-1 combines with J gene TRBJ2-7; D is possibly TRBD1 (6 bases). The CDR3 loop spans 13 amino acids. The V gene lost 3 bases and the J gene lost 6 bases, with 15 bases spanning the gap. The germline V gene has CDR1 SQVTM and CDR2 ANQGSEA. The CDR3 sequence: CSVDGQRSGEQYF. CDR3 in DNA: TGCAGCGTTGACGGACAGAGGAGTGGCGAGCAGTACTTC.